The 30 T cell receptor beta chains given below trace back to one sample, sequenced in a study of CD8 T cells in Susac syndrome (dated by TCRdb to about 2019). Receptors were amplified or captured by the immunoSEQ multiplex PCR assay. RNA was extracted using the RNeasy kit, and about 0.45 to 1 ug of the RNA was reverse transcribed with random hexamers. TCRdb redid the processing of the public reads, applying fastp at Q25 and MiXCR, and retained in-frame beta chains. One record per CDR3 amino acid sequence lists the most common genes and DNA. The sample table holds approximately 180,000 distinct CDR3 sequences, of which around 95% were seen once. The ten largest make up approximately 0.09% of the sample. The sample was CD4+ T cells from PBMCs. The receptors were sampled from a human donor with multiple sclerosis.

This chain uses TRBV3-1 with TRBJ2-1, with D possibly TRBD1 on 6 matching bases. The CDR3 totals 15 residues. Germline V lookup: CDR1 LGHDT, CDR2 YNNKEL (reference sequence). V dropped 4 bases and J dropped 9 bases, with 19 bases sitting between them. The CDR3 reads CASSPYRARASEQFF. The CDR3 region has the DNA TGTGCCAGCAGCCCATACAGGGCGCGCGCCTCTGAGCAGTTCTTC.

This chain uses TRBV20-1 with TRBJ2-7, with 9 bases identical to TRBD1. This CDR3 region has 14 residues. Germline CDR1 DFQATT, CDR2 SNEGSKA (reference sequence). With 5 bases clipped from V and 4 bases from J, the junction kept 9 bases outside the gene matches. As DNA, the CDR3 is TGCAGTGCTCCTCGGACAGGGGCTCTGTACGAGCAGTACTTC. This sequence encodes CSAPRTGALYEQYF.

V gene TRBV18 combines with J gene TRBJ2-3; 13 bases align to TRBD2. Looked up from germline, CDR1 is KGHSH and CDR2 is LQKENI. With V trimmed by 3 bases and J by 1 base, 4 bases remained unmatched. This CDR3 has 17 amino acids. For the CDR3, the DNA is TGTGCCAGCTCACCCCTCGGGACTAGCGGGGGCACAGATACGCAGTATTTT. Encoded protein: CASSPLGTSGGTDTQYF.

The chain carries TRBV25-1 and TRBJ2-7; 9 positions agree with TRBD1. The V and J ends lost 7 bases and 6 bases, in that order; junction bases with no gene match: 7. CDR3 length equals 13 residues. CDR1 and CDR2 (germline): MGHDK, SYGVNS. This CDR3 is CASTPGTGIEQYF. The CDR3 DNA follows: TGTGCCAGCACCCCCGGGACAGGGATCGAGCAGTACTTC.

The V gene is TRBV3-1, the J gene TRBJ1-2; 9 positions agree with TRBD1. The trim removed 3 bases at V and 4 bases at J, leaving 6 bases unmatched. In germline, CDR1 is LGHDT, CDR2 YNNKEL (reference sequence). The CDR3 runs 15 residues. This chain's CDR3 is CASSHPQGAVYGYTF. The CDR3, as DNA: TGTGCCAGCAGCCACCCACAGGGGGCAGTCTATGGCTACACCTTC.

This sequence joins TRBV2 and TRBJ1-2; 7 nucleotides match TRBD1. CDR1 and CDR2 (germline): SNHLY, FYNNEI. The CDR3 length is 12 residues. The junction had 5 bases not matched to a gene; V was cut back by 6 bases and J by 7 bases. The CDR3 coding sequence is TGTGCCAGCAGGAGACAGGGTCCTGGCTACACCTTC. Translation gives CASRRQGPGYTF.

This chain links TRBV11-1 with TRBJ1-1; 11 bases are shared with TRBD1. Per the germline V gene, CDR1 is SGHAT and CDR2 is FQDESV (reference sequence). J lost 2 bases, V lost 5 bases, and 7 bases had no gene match. The CDR3 runs to 16 residues. The CDR3 region is CASSQGTGGLNTEAFF. The CDR3 DNA is TGTGCCAGCAGCCAGGGGACAGGGGGGCTAAACACTGAAGCTTTCTTT.

About this clonotype itself: Relative to the germline gene, one junction end is altered; a read error may explain this. V usage is TRBV7-9 and J usage is TRBJ2-1; a possible D gene is TRBD1 (5 bases). In germline, CDR1 is SEHNR, CDR2 FQNEAQ (reference sequence). This CDR3 spans 12 amino acids. The DNA of the CDR3 is TGTGCCAGCAGCTTAGATTGGGTAGAACAGGTCTTC. Amino acids: CASSLDWVEQVF.

This chain links TRBV2 with TRBJ1-1, with D hard to call. Trimming removed 5 bases at V and 4 bases at J, with 5 bases between. The CDR3 runs 11 residues. Looked up from germline, CDR1 is SNHLY and CDR2 is FYNNEI. The CDR3, as DNA: TGTGCCAGCAGTCAGAGCACTGAAGCTTTCTTT. This codes for CASSQSTEAFF.

The chain employs TRBV30 and TRBJ2-2; 9 nucleotides match TRBD1. This CDR3 comprises 16 residues. J gave up 9 bases and V 1 base, and 12 bases lay outside the gene matches. Germline V lookup: CDR1 GTSNPN, CDR2 SVGIG (reference sequence). CDR3 sequence (DNA): TGTGCCTGGAGTGCTATCGGACAGGGGAAGTTCCGGGAGCTGTTTTTT. Its protein is CAWSAIGQGKFRELFF.

The V call is TRBV6-5, the J call TRBJ1-3; D unresolved. This CDR3 spans 13 amino acids. Germline CDR1 MNHEY, CDR2 SVGAGI. The V and J ends lost 2 bases and 4 bases respectively, with 6 bases between them. CDR3 DNA sequence: TGTGCCAGCAGTTACGCCGACGGAAACACCATATATTTT. Protein: CASSYADGNTIYF.

The chain links TRBV29-1 to TRBJ2-5, with 7 positions matching TRBD1. The germline CDR1 and CDR2 sequences are SQVTM and ANQGSEA. J was trimmed by 2 bases and V by 2 bases; bases with no gene match: 2. The CDR3 runs 13 residues. CDR3: CSVERGPQETQYF. DNA of the CDR3: TGCAGCGTTGAAAGGGGGCCGCAAGAGACCCAGTACTTC.

The chain links TRBV29-1 to TRBJ2-6, with D possibly being TRBD1 (6 bases). This CDR3 comprises 16 residues. V lost 6 bases and J lost 1, with 16 bases in between. The germline gives CDR1 SQVTM, CDR2 ANQGSEA. The CDR3 region has the DNA TGCAGCGTCGGGAAGGACAGTTCTTCTGGGGCCAACGTCCTGACTTTC. As protein: CSVGKDSSSGANVLTF.

The V gene is TRBV29-1, the J gene TRBJ2-3; a possible D gene is TRBD2 (6 bases). This CDR3 has 13 amino acids. The germline V gene encodes CDR1 SQVTM and CDR2 ANQGSEA. Deletions cut 6 bases from V and 3 bases from J, with 13 bases between. CDR3 sequence reads: CSVYRDSTDTQYF. The CDR3 DNA reads TGCAGCGTGTATCGGGACTCGACAGATACGCAGTATTTT.

This chain joins TRBV3-1 and TRBJ1-2; D is unresolved. V lost 3 bases to trimming and J lost 5 bases, with 10 bases between them. The germline CDR1 and CDR2 sequences are LGHDT and YNNKEL (reference sequence). The CDR3 has 13 amino acids. The CDR3 reads CASSHRTSYGYTF. The CDR3 region has the DNA TGTGCCAGCAGCCACAGGACTTCGTATGGCTACACCTTC.

The rearrangement links TRBV29-1 to TRBJ1-2, with D perhaps TRBD1 (5 bases). The V gene lost 8 bases and the J gene lost 6 bases, with 7 bases spanning the gap. The length of the CDR3 is 9 residues. CDR1 and CDR2 (germline): SQVTM, ANQGSEA. The CDR3 DNA reads TGCAGCACGGGGGATGGCTACACCTTC. Its protein is CSTGDGYTF.

The rearrangement uses TRBV28 and TRBJ2-1; D remains unclear. The CDR3 totals 14 residues. The ends were cut back, 6 bases at V and 2 bases at J, with 11 bases in the middle. CDR1 and CDR2 from the germline V gene are MDHEN and SYDVKM. The CDR3 sequence is CASRLGVPYNEQFF. As DNA, the CDR3 is TGTGCCAGCAGGCTCGGTGTTCCCTACAATGAGCAGTTCTTC.

The chain joins TRBV20-1 to TRBJ2-5; D is perhaps TRBD1 (6 bases). Germline V CDR1 and CDR2: DFQATT, SNEGSKA (reference sequence). This CDR3 has 14 amino acids. V was clipped by 8 bases and J by 1 base, with 17 bases between them. DNA for the CDR3: TGCAGTAAATTACAGGGAGCCGGCCAAGAGACCCAGTACTTC. This encodes CSKLQGAGQETQYF.

The rearrangement links TRBV20-1 to TRBJ2-1, with 10 bases identical to TRBD2. The J segment lost 0 bases and the V segment lost 5 bases, leaving 7 bases of the junction unmatched. Germline assignment: CDR1 DFQATT and CDR2 SNEGSKA (reference sequence). The CDR3 sequence is 16 residues long. CDR3 amino acids: CSALAGVLSSYNEQFF. The CDR3 DNA is TGCAGTGCTCTAGCGGGGGTCCTTAGCTCCTACAATGAGCAGTTCTTC.

The chain links TRBV29-1 to TRBJ1-2; 7 bases align to TRBD1. J was trimmed by 5 bases and V by 4 bases; bases with no gene match: 7. Germline CDR1 and CDR2: SQVTM and ANQGSEA. The CDR3 contains 13 residues. The CDR3 DNA follows: TGCAGCGTTGTGTACACAGGGGCATATGGCTACACCTTC. As protein: CSVVYTGAYGYTF.

DNA for the CDR3: TGCAGCGCCGGGGGACAGGGGATGTACGAGCAGTACTTC. It is translated as CSAGGQGMYEQYF. The V gene is TRBV29-1, the J gene TRBJ2-7, with 10 bases matching TRBD1. After removal of 7 bases from V and 4 bases from J, the junction contained 7 bases not matched to a gene. The CDR3 consists of 13 residues. Germline CDR1 reads SQVTM; CDR2 reads ANQGSEA.

The V gene is TRBV20-1, the J gene TRBJ1-1; no definite D call. Per germline, CDR1 DFQATT and CDR2 SNEGSKA (reference sequence). Between the trimmed V and J ends, which lost 2 bases and 11 bases, there was a span of 9 bases. The CDR3 is made up of 10 amino acids. CDR3 nucleotide sequence: TGCAGTGCTAGAAAGGCGGGGGCTTTCTTT. Translated: CSARKAGAFF.

The chain employs TRBV3-1 and TRBJ1-2; no clear D. Trimming took 3 bases from V and 5 from J, leaving 7 bases between them. This CDR3 spans 12 amino acids. CDR1 and CDR2 from the germline V gene are LGHDT and YNNKEL (reference sequence). For the CDR3, the DNA is TGTGCCAGCAGCCAGACCGAATATGGCTACACCTTC. This encodes CASSQTEYGYTF.

V usage is TRBV29-1 and J usage is TRBJ2-3, with 9 positions matching TRBD2. There are 11 residues in the CDR3. V was pared by 7 bases and J by 7 bases, with 3 bases of the junction left unmatched. The germline CDR1 and CDR2 sequences are SQVTM and ANQGSEA. CDR3 bases: TGCAGCGGACTAGCGGCAAATACGCAGTATTTT. It codes for CSGLAANTQYF.

The rearrangement uses TRBV5-1 and TRBJ1-5; perhaps TRBD1 as D (5 bases). Trimming took off 4 bases at V and 5 bases at J, with 10 bases between the two ends. This CDR3 has 13 residues. CDR1 is SGHRS and CDR2 is YFSETQ in the germline V gene. The CDR3 DNA reads TGCGCCAGCAGCACGGACACGGATCAGCCCCAGCATTTT. Translating it yields CASSTDTDQPQHF.

V usage is TRBV30 and J usage is TRBJ2-5; D is perhaps TRBD1 (5 bases). Germline values: CDR1 GTSNPN, CDR2 SVGIG (reference sequence). Trimming pared 4 bases from V and 5 bases from J, leaving 11 bases between. The CDR3 sequence is 12 residues long. CDR3 in DNA: TGTGCCTGGACAGGGCTTCGGGAGACCCAGTACTTC. This translates into CAWTGLRETQYF.

The chain combines TRBV3-1 with TRBJ2-6; the match to TRBD1 covers 10 bases. From germline, CDR1 is LGHDT and CDR2 YNNKEL (reference sequence). Germline trimming cut 5 bases from V and 0 bases from J; bases unmatched to any gene: 7. This CDR3 has 18 residues. CDR3 sequence: CASSYTGQGTSGANVLTF. The DNA of the CDR3 is TGTGCCAGCAGCTACACGGGACAGGGGACCTCTGGGGCCAACGTCCTGACTTTC.

The chain has TRBV29-1 and TRBJ2-1, with TRBD1 as a possible D gene (5 bases). Deletions cut 4 bases from V and 6 bases from J, with 16 bases between. Germline V CDR1 and CDR2: SQVTM, ANQGSEA. The CDR3 is 14 amino acids. CDR3 region: CSVGAGWGFNEQFF. In nucleotides, the CDR3 is TGCAGCGTTGGGGCAGGGTGGGGATTCAATGAGCAGTTCTTC.

V usage is TRBV5-1 and J usage is TRBJ2-5, with D perhaps TRBD1 (6 bases). The CDR3 is made up of 13 amino acids. CDR1 and CDR2 (germline): SGHRS, YFSETQ. Trimming cost V 2 bases and J 5 bases, with 10 bases left between them. The CDR3 is CASSFTGQETQYF. The CDR3 DNA sequence: TGCGCCAGCAGCTTCACAGGACAGGAGACCCAGTACTTC.

CDR3 coding DNA: TGTGCCAGCAGCCGACGACAGGGCTTCTACAATGAGCAGTTCTTC. This encodes CASSRRQGFYNEQFF. The chain is built from TRBV27 and TRBJ2-1, with 7 bases matching TRBD1. Germline lookup yields CDR1 MNHEY and CDR2 SMNVEV (reference sequence). The CDR3 is 15 residues long. J lost 3 bases, V lost 6 bases, and 8 bases had no gene match.